This T cell receptor (beta chain) was profiled in a study of cytomegalovirus exposure and HLA in healthy donors. Study results and limitations: Sequence variants that were highly shared formed a cluster that was likely a sequencing artifact. The study flagged some 170 TCR beta chains as cytomegalovirus-associated.

As to this clone: Its matching antigen is unknown.

Looked up from germline, CDR1 is MDHEN and CDR2 is SYDVKM. The CDR3 is 15 residues long. The J segment lost 1 base and the V segment lost 7 bases, leaving 9 bases of the junction unmatched. The PCR contained 60 Vbeta and 13 Jbeta primers. Data came from immunoSEQ multiplex PCR; TCRdb stores just in-frame clones and leaves some out. The sample has 100,000 to 150,000 clones, roughly four fifths seen once. The source of this sequence is a woman in her 50s in good health and CMV-seronegative. Material for sequencing was PBMCs. The chain carries TRBV28 and TRBJ2-5; 7 bases fit TRBD1. The CDR3 reads CASTRRQGGQETQYF. The CDR3 DNA sequence: TGTGCCAGCACCCGAAGACAGGGCGGCCAAGAGACCCAGTACTTC. Together with reference TRBV28 and TRBJ2-5, the CDR3 gives the full variable domain: DVKVTQSSRYLVKRTGEKVFLECVQDMDHENMFWYRQDPGLGLRLIYFSYDVKMKEKGDIPEGYSVSREKKERFSLILESASTNQTSMYLCASTRRQGGQETQYFGPGTRLLVL.